This entry lists 31 T cell receptor beta chains sequenced from one sample in a study of identical twins. Using its own MiXCR run on the 5' RACE reads, TCRdb lists one record per CDR3 protein. The repertoire holds around 340,000 distinct CDR3 sequences, more than 9% seen once, with around 7.2% in the top ten. This sample was also put to use in a study of yellow fever vaccine responses in identical twins.

Material for sequencing was CD8+ T cells sorted from blood. The receptors were gathered from a woman aged 18-30 years in good health.

The chain combines TRBV3-1 with TRBJ2-5; TRBD1 aligns across 8 bases. CDR1 LGHDT and CDR2 YNNKEL come from the germline V gene (reference sequence). This CDR3 is 19 amino acids long. V lost 4 bases, J lost 2 bases, and 18 bases stayed unmatched. The CDR3 region has the DNA TGTGCCAGCAGCCGTTTAGGTCCCCGACAGGGGAGGCGGCAAGAGACCCAGTACTTC. It codes for CASSRLGPRQGRRQETQYF.

This clonotype was seen many times. The V and J genes are TRBV4-1 and TRBJ2-3; weak D call: TRBD2 (6 bases). The V gene lost 1 base and the J gene lost 1 base, with 12 bases spanning the gap. This CDR3 is 16 amino acids long. Germline CDR1 MGHRA, CDR2 YSYEKL. CDR3 in amino acids: CASSQAWREGTDTQYF. As DNA, the CDR3 is TGCGCCAGCAGCCAAGCTTGGCGGGAAGGCACAGATACGCAGTATTTT.

The chain has TRBV9 and TRBJ1-4, with D perhaps TRBD1 (6 bases). CDR3 length equals 16 residues. Per the germline V gene, CDR1 is SGDLS and CDR2 is YYNGEE. V lost 3 bases, J lost 3 bases, and 15 bases lay in between. The CDR3 nucleotides are TGTGCCAGCAGCGAGGGGATACAGGGAGCTAATGAAAAACTGTTTTTT. Amino acids: CASSEGIQGANEKLFF.

This chain uses TRBV20-1 with TRBJ2-1, with 7 positions matching TRBD1. CDR3 length equals 13 residues. In germline, CDR1 is DFQATT, CDR2 SNEGSKA (reference sequence). V trimming: 2 bases; J trimming: 7 bases; junction bases outside the gene matches: 5. DNA for the CDR3: TGCAGTGCTAGAAGGGGGCTAATTAATGAGCAGTTCTTC. Its translation is CSARRGLINEQFF.

This clonotype was seen many times. The rearrangement links TRBV4-1 to TRBJ2-1, with 9 bases matching TRBD2. CDR1 MGHRA and CDR2 YSYEKL come from the germline V gene. The CDR3 is 13 amino acids. Unmatched junction bases numbered 3, after V lost 3 bases and J lost 9 bases. Written as DNA, the CDR3 is TGCGCCAGCAGCCACCTTAGCGGGAGTGAGCAGTTCTTC. Translation: CASSHLSGSEQFF.

In this sample, this clonotype turned up many times. The chain uses TRBV12-3 or TRBV12-4 and TRBJ1-1; 9 nucleotides match TRBD1. The CDR3 is made up of 14 amino acids. J gave up 5 bases and V 4 bases, and 5 bases lay outside the gene matches. CDR3 in amino acids: CASSSPGTGTEAFF. The CDR3 DNA is TGTGCCAGCAGTTCCCCGGGGACAGGGACTGAAGCTTTCTTT.

In this sample, this clonotype turned up many times. The DNA for the CDR3 is TGCGCCAGCAGTCCCAGGACTAGCAGCTACGAGCAGTACTTC. Amino acid sequence: CASSPRTSSYEQYF. This sequence joins TRBV4-1 and TRBJ2-7, with 8 bases fitting TRBD2. Germline V gives CDR1 MGHRA, CDR2 YSYEKL. The ends lost 6 bases at V and 3 bases at J; junction bases unmatched: 7. The CDR3 has 14 amino acids.

The CDR3 region is CASSATAYEQYF. The CDR3 DNA reads TGCGCCAGCAGTGCCACAGCCTACGAGCAGTACTTC. The chain couples TRBV10-1 to TRBJ2-7; D call uncertain. The ends were cut back, 4 bases at V and 2 bases at J, with 6 bases in the middle. Germline lookup yields CDR1 WNHNN and CDR2 SYGVQD (reference sequence). The CDR3 consists of 12 residues.

This clonotype was detected only a few times. The chain joins TRBV2 to TRBJ2-1, with D possibly matching TRBD1 (5 bases). Germline assignment: CDR1 SNHLY and CDR2 FYNNEI. The ends were cut back, 5 bases at V and 7 bases at J, with 18 bases in the middle. The CDR3 sequence is 15 residues long. CDR3 sequence reads: CASSRTWGAGNEQFF. In nucleotides, the CDR3 is TGTGCCAGCAGTCGCACTTGGGGCGCCGGGAATGAGCAGTTCTTC.

The chain carries TRBV7-9 and TRBJ1-2; tentative D call: TRBD1 (5 bases). The CDR3 is made up of 15 amino acids. V gave up 1 base and J gave up 3 bases, with 12 bases separating them. Germline CDR1 reads SEHNR; CDR2 reads FQNEAQ (reference sequence). CDR3 protein: CASSLEEGEYYGYTF. The CDR3 DNA follows: TGTGCCAGCAGCTTAGAAGAAGGGGAATACTATGGCTACACCTTC.

This clonotype was seen a handful of times. V gene TRBV4-1 combines with J gene TRBJ2-4; D possibly uses TRBD1 or TRBD2 (5 bases each). Trimming took 1 base from V and 3 from J, leaving 19 bases between them. The CDR3 covers 18 residues. From germline, CDR1 is MGHRA and CDR2 YSYEKL. The CDR3 DNA reads as TGCGCCAGCAGCCAAGTCGAAACGGGGCCGGACGGCAAAAACATTCAGTACTTC. Protein: CASSQVETGPDGKNIQYF.

The chain carries TRBV5-6 and TRBJ2-1, with 9 bases fitting TRBD1. CDR3 size: 15 residues. Germline V lookup: CDR1 SGHDT, CDR2 YYEEEE. The J segment lost 3 bases and the V segment lost 4 bases, leaving 5 bases of the junction unmatched. This chain's CDR3 is CASSRTGEGYNEQFF. In DNA form, the CDR3 reads TGTGCCAGCAGCAGGACAGGGGAGGGCTACAATGAGCAGTTCTTC.

The V call is TRBV27, the J call TRBJ2-2; D is undetermined. The CDR3 totals 14 residues. V was clipped by 2 bases and J by 2 bases, with 6 bases between them. Germline assignment: CDR1 MNHEY and CDR2 SMNVEV (reference sequence). Here the CDR3 DNA reads TGTGCCAGCAGTTTAATCGGCAACACCGGGGAGCTGTTTTTT. Its protein is CASSLIGNTGELFF.

The rearrangement uses TRBV6-5 and TRBJ1-1; the D is unclear. The CDR3 has 12 residues. In germline, CDR1 is MNHEY, CDR2 SVGAGI. V lost 6 bases, J lost 5 bases, and 10 bases lay in between. In DNA, the CDR3 is TGTGCCAGCAGGTACGGTGGGACTGAAGCTTTCTTT. As protein: CASRYGGTEAFF.

This clonotype was counted only a few times. The chain uses TRBV28 and TRBJ2-5; 8 nucleotides match TRBD1. V was pared by 7 bases and J by 6 bases, with 10 bases of the junction left unmatched. The CDR3 has 14 residues. CDR1 and CDR2 from the germline V gene are MDHEN and SYDVKM. Written as DNA, the CDR3 is TGTGCCAGCACCATACAAACAGGGGGAAAGACCCAGTACTTC. Its translation: CASTIQTGGKTQYF.

In this sample, this clonotype turned up a few times. The chain employs TRBV28 and TRBJ2-3, with 9 bases aligning to TRBD1. The CDR3 totals 14 residues. V trimming: 6 bases; J trimming: 11 bases; junction bases outside the gene matches: 12. Germline loops: CDR1 MDHEN, CDR2 SYDVKM. The DNA for the CDR3 is TGTGCCAGCAGACCGGGACAGGGATTTTTGGTGCAGTATTTT. Its translation is CASRPGQGFLVQYF.

This clonotype was detected many times. This rearrangement joins TRBV6-6 to TRBJ2-1; 9 nucleotides match TRBD2. The CDR3 runs 13 residues. Germline CDR1 reads MNHNY; CDR2 reads SVGAGI (reference sequence). Trimming took 6 bases from V and 5 from J; bases not matched to a gene: 2. The CDR3 bases are TGTGCCAGCAGGTCTAGCGGGGACAATGAGCAGTTCTTC. Amino acid sequence: CASRSSGDNEQFF.

This clonotype has a handful of counts. The chain couples TRBV20-1 to TRBJ2-5; D possibly matches TRBD1 or TRBD2 (5 bases each). Per the germline V gene, CDR1 is DFQATT and CDR2 is SNEGSKA (reference sequence). Trimming pared 7 bases from V and 5 bases from J, leaving 20 bases between. This CDR3 is built from 14 residues. In DNA, the CDR3 is TGCAGTGGAAAAACGGGACGGCCGGAGGAGACCCAGTACTTC. It specifies CSGKTGRPEETQYF.

This chain links TRBV28 with TRBJ2-2, with TRBD2 matching over 13 bases. CDR1 and CDR2 (germline): MDHEN, SYDVKM. The CDR3 loop spans 14 amino acids. The V and J ends lost 6 bases and 9 bases, in that order; junction bases with no gene match: 4. CDR3 DNA sequence: TGTGCCAGCAGGGGACTAGCGGGACTGCGGGAGCTGTTTTTT. Protein: CASRGLAGLRELFF.

The chain couples TRBV28 to TRBJ2-7; D gene ambiguous. Germline V lookup: CDR1 MDHEN, CDR2 SYDVKM. V was shortened by 2 bases and J by 2 bases, with 7 bases between the two germline ends. The CDR3 has 13 residues. The CDR3 loop reads CASSLNSAYEQYV. The CDR3 DNA is TGTGCCAGCAGTTTAAACTCTGCCTACGAGCAGTACGTC.

This clonotype was picked up a small number of times. The chain employs TRBV6-2 or TRBV6-3 and TRBJ1-1; no reliable D call. There are 13 residues in the CDR3. Germline CDR1 is MNHEY and CDR2 is SVGEGT. Trimming stripped 0 bases from V and 3 bases from J, with 5 bases between. The CDR3 DNA reads TGTGCCAGCAGTTACTCGAGCTACACTGAAGCTTTCTTT. This encodes CASSYSSYTEAFF.

V gene TRBV12-3 or TRBV12-4 combines with J gene TRBJ2-7, with 8 bases matching TRBD1. The V segment lost 6 bases and the J segment 1 base; nucleotides outside the gene matches: 5. The length of the CDR3 is 14 residues. CDR3 sequence (DNA): TGTGCCAGCAGACCAACAGGGGGTTCCTACGAGCAGTACTTC. It is translated as CASRPTGGSYEQYF.

This clonotype was recorded a few times. The chain carries TRBV9 and TRBJ1-3; D is unclear. The germline V gene has CDR1 SGDLS and CDR2 YYNGEE. V was shortened by 3 bases and J by 0 bases, with 7 bases between the two germline ends. The length of the CDR3 is 14 residues. CDR3 in amino acids: CASSEQPSGNTIYF. The CDR3 nucleotides are TGTGCCAGCAGCGAACAGCCCTCTGGAAACACCATATATTTT.

This clonotype was recorded a few times. The chain combines TRBV3-1 with TRBJ2-1; tentatively, D is TRBD2 (5 bases). There are 15 residues in the CDR3. Germline V CDR1 and CDR2: LGHDT, YNNKEL (reference sequence). Trimming removed 0 bases at V and 7 bases at J, with 13 bases between. The DNA of the CDR3 is TGTGCCAGCAGCCAAGAAGGAACCCCGGGGAATGAGCAGTTCTTC. Its protein is CASSQEGTPGNEQFF.

The V gene is TRBV6-1, the J gene TRBJ2-5; 8 bases agree with TRBD1. The CDR3 contains 18 residues. Trimming took 5 bases from V and 1 from J; bases not matched to a gene: 15. Germline loops: CDR1 MNHNS, CDR2 SASEGT. In DNA, the CDR3 is TGTGCCAGCAGTCGAGGGGGAGGATCAGGGGGCCCCCAAGAGACCCAGTACTTC. It translates to CASSRGGGSGGPQETQYF.

The chain employs TRBV6-1 and TRBJ2-5; 11 nucleotides align to TRBD2. The CDR3 length is 14 residues. V dropped 5 bases and J dropped 4; count of bases not matched to a gene: 3. Germline V gene data show CDR1 as MNHNS and CDR2 as SASEGT. Here the CDR3 DNA reads TGTGCCAGCAGTATAGCGGGAGGGCGAGAGACCCAGTACTTC. Translation: CASSIAGGRETQYF.

This chain uses TRBV28 with TRBJ1-1, with TRBD1 identical over 8 bases. CDR3 size: 13 residues. The J segment lost 5 bases and the V segment lost 6 bases, leaving 5 bases of the junction unmatched. Germline CDR1 is MDHEN and CDR2 is SYDVKM. This CDR3 is CASRRQGATEAFF. The CDR3 DNA follows: TGTGCCAGCAGGCGCCAGGGGGCAACTGAAGCTTTCTTT.

This sequence joins TRBV19 and TRBJ1-3; D not resolved. The CDR3 length is 14 residues. Between the trimmed V and J ends, which lost 7 bases and 0 bases, there was a span of 10 bases. The germline V gene encodes CDR1 LNHDA and CDR2 SQIVND (reference sequence). CDR3 DNA: TGTGCCAGTACCCCACCCGGCTCTGGAAACACCATATATTTT. Amino acids: CASTPPGSGNTIYF. Variable domain in full (rest from reference TRBV19 and TRBJ1-3): DGGITQSPKYLFRKEGQNVTLSCEQNLNHDAMYWYRQDPGQGLRLIYYSQIVNDFQKGDIAEGYSVSREKKESFPLTVTSAQKNPTAFYLCASTPPGSGNTIYFGEGSWLTVV.

The rearrangement joins TRBV12-3 or TRBV12-4 to TRBJ2-2; 12 bases fit TRBD1. CDR3 size: 20 residues. Losses at the gene ends were 1 base for V and 2 bases for J; bases not matched to a gene: 11. The CDR3 loop is CASSLGGQGAWYPNTGELFF. In DNA form, the CDR3 reads TGTGCCAGCAGTTTAGGGGGACAGGGGGCTTGGTACCCCAACACCGGGGAGCTGTTTTTT.

The chain employs TRBV4-2 and TRBJ2-7; maybe TRBD2 (5 bases). V dropped 3 bases and J dropped 1 base, with 10 bases sitting between them. The CDR3 consists of 14 residues. In germline, CDR1 is LGHNA, CDR2 YNFKEQ. The CDR3 region is CASSQAGRSYEQYF. As DNA, the CDR3 is TGTGCCAGCAGCCAGGCGGGCCGATCCTACGAGCAGTACTTC.

The V and J genes are TRBV27 and TRBJ2-5; a possible D gene is TRBD2 (6 bases). Between the trimmed V and J ends, which lost 0 bases and 4 bases, there was a span of 9 bases. The CDR3 totals 14 residues. Per the germline V gene, CDR1 is MNHEY and CDR2 is SMNVEV (reference sequence). This CDR3 is CASSLSMGGETQYF. In nucleotides, the CDR3 is TGTGCCAGCAGTTTATCGATGGGGGGAGAGACCCAGTACTTC.